Shown below are 29 T cell receptor beta chains from a single sample sequenced in a study of shared clonotypes between healthy human individuals. Using immunoSEQ multiplex PCR, the repertoire was profiled, and TCRdb retains in-frame clones only, with some absent. The data hold approximately 2,200,000 clones, with more than 85% observed a single time. Naive-designated CD8 cells lacked CD45RO, were positively enriched for CCR7, and omitted terminally differentiated effector memory CD45RA+ cells. The sequenced sample was naive CD8+ T cells from PBMCs. The receptors here all came from a man aged 18 to 35 in good health. Some clones in this sample may be carry-over from other donors' samples.

This rearrangement joins TRBV5-6 to TRBJ1-2; a weak D match, TRBD1 (5 bases). In germline, CDR1 is SGHDT, CDR2 YYEEEE. V lost 0 bases, J lost 8 bases, and 5 bases lay in between. The CDR3 is 11 amino acids. CDR3 nucleotide sequence: TGTGCCAGCAGCTTGGAGGGGGGCTACACCTTC. Its protein product is CASSLEGGYTF.

V is TRBV2 and J is TRBJ1-2; TRBD1 is a possible D gene (6 bases). Per germline, CDR1 SNHLY and CDR2 FYNNEI. The CDR3 contains 16 residues. V was trimmed by 5 bases and J by 2 bases, leaving 18 bases between them. CDR3 residues: CASSLPWDTENYGYTF. DNA of the CDR3: TGTGCCAGCAGTCTACCTTGGGACACCGAGAACTATGGCTACACCTTC.

To note about this clone: Distinct nucleotide sequences in the sample also encode this CDR3. The gene calls are TRBV28 and TRBJ2-1, with TRBD2 identical over 7 bases. The CDR3 runs to 13 residues. Germline V lookup: CDR1 MDHEN, CDR2 SYDVKM. V shed 5 bases, J shed 4 bases, and the junction held 2 bases outside the gene matches. In DNA form, the CDR3 reads TGTGCCAGCAGTCGGACTAGTTACAATGAGCAGTTCTTC. Residues: CASSRTSYNEQFF.

The V gene is TRBV28, the J gene TRBJ2-5, with 8 bases aligning to TRBD1. The CDR3 contains 15 residues. The V gene's germline CDR1 is MDHEN and CDR2 SYDVKM. V lost 1 base, J lost 5 bases, and 6 bases stayed unmatched. As DNA, the CDR3 is TGTGCCAGCAGTTTATACTCCGGACAGGGCGAGACCCAGTACTTC. The encoded protein is CASSLYSGQGETQYF.

The chain couples TRBV2 to TRBJ2-1, with 16 bases fitting TRBD2. This CDR3 spans 18 amino acids. The ends lost 8 bases at V and 3 bases at J; junction bases unmatched: 10. Germline lookup yields CDR1 SNHLY and CDR2 FYNNEI. The CDR3 reads CASESGTSGRGLYNEQFF. The CDR3 DNA sequence: TGTGCCAGCGAGTCCGGGACTAGCGGGAGGGGGCTCTACAATGAGCAGTTCTTC.

The chain is built from TRBV25-1 and TRBJ2-1, with TRBD1 identical over 8 bases. CDR1 and CDR2 from the germline V gene are MGHDK and SYGVNS. V lost 10 bases and J lost 8; bases outside the gene matches: 1. This CDR3 contains 10 residues. The CDR3 nucleotides read TGTGCCACAGGGGGCGATGAGCAGTTCTTC. This sequence encodes CATGGDEQFF.

The V gene is TRBV4-1, the J gene TRBJ2-7; TRBD1 matches at 10 bases. Germline V gives CDR1 MGHRA, CDR2 YSYEKL. This CDR3 spans 16 amino acids. V shed 4 bases and J 6 bases; nucleotides not matched to a gene: 12. As DNA, the CDR3 is TGCGCCAGCAGCCGCCGGGACAGGGGTATTTTGACCGAGCAGTACTTC. It encodes CASSRRDRGILTEQYF.

V usage is TRBV2 and J usage is TRBJ1-2; D remains ambiguous. Germline assignment: CDR1 SNHLY and CDR2 FYNNEI. This CDR3 has 17 residues. Between the trimmed V and J ends, which lost 3 bases and 1 base, there was a span of 18 bases. CDR3: CASSEGLALGLNYGYTF. CDR3 sequence (DNA): TGTGCCAGCAGTGAGGGGTTGGCCTTGGGCCTTAACTATGGCTACACCTTC.

The chain employs TRBV10-3 and TRBJ2-5, with 7 bases aligning to TRBD2. Trimming at V came to 6 bases and at J to 5 bases, leaving 12 bases not matched to a gene. The germline gives CDR1 ENHRY, CDR2 SYGVKD. The length of the CDR3 is 15 residues. CDR3 loop: CAISALSGDGETQYF. DNA for the CDR3: TGTGCCATCAGCGCACTGAGCGGGGACGGGGAGACCCAGTACTTC.

The rearrangement joins TRBV6-1 to TRBJ2-7; D may correspond to TRBD1 or TRBD2 (6 bases each). Trimming left V 3 bases short and J 5 bases short, with 14 bases between. The CDR3 extends over 14 amino acids. The germline gives CDR1 MNHNS, CDR2 SASEGT. CDR3 nucleotides: TGTGCCAGCAGTGATTCGGGGGCGCTCCACGAGCAGTACTTC. Its protein product is CASSDSGALHEQYF.

With respect to this clone: Additional DNA sequences in this sample encode the identical CDR3. The rearrangement links TRBV5-6 to TRBJ1-2; D might be TRBD1 (5 bases). The germline V gene encodes CDR1 SGHDT and CDR2 YYEEEE. Trimming removed 0 bases from V and 2 bases from J, with 8 bases in between. The CDR3 runs 14 residues. The CDR3 is CASSLGGSNYGYTF. In nucleotides, the CDR3 is TGTGCCAGCAGCTTGGGGGGGAGCAACTATGGCTACACCTTC.

Details on this clone: The identical CDR3 is also encoded by other nucleotide sequences in the sample. The chain combines TRBV9 with TRBJ2-7; D unclear. Trimming removed 5 bases at V and 0 bases at J, with 9 bases between. CDR1 and CDR2 from the germline V gene are SGDLS and YYNGEE. The CDR3 is 13 residues long. The CDR3 here is CASSGGSSYEQYF. In DNA, the CDR3 is TGTGCCAGCAGTGGCGGCAGCTCCTACGAGCAGTACTTC.

This chain connects TRBV30 to TRBJ2-7; 10 nucleotides line up with TRBD2. Losses at the gene ends were 7 bases for V and 4 bases for J; bases not matched to a gene: 10. Germline CDR1 is GTSNPN and CDR2 is SVGIG (reference sequence). There are 14 residues in the CDR3. The CDR3 loop is CALEASGRRYEQYF. The CDR3 DNA reads TGTGCCTTGGAGGCTAGCGGGAGACGGTACGAGCAGTACTTC.

The chain is built from TRBV6-6 and TRBJ2-5, with 8 bases aligning to TRBD1. V lost 6 bases and J lost 12; bases outside the gene matches: 6. Germline lookup yields CDR1 MNHNY and CDR2 SVGAGI (reference sequence). The CDR3 length is 11 residues. In DNA, the CDR3 is TGTGCCAGCAGCAACGGACAGGGCGAGTACTTC. Its translation: CASSNGQGEYF.

The genes are TRBV4-3 and TRBJ2-7; 8 positions match TRBD2. Germline CDR1 is LGHNA and CDR2 is YSLEER. The junction had 9 bases not matched to a gene; V was cut back by 0 bases and J by 2 bases. The CDR3 is 17 residues long. The DNA of the CDR3 is TGCGCCAGCAGCCAAGATCCTTCGGGGGGGTCAACCTACGAGCAGTACTTC. It translates to CASSQDPSGGSTYEQYF.

The J gene is TRBJ2-7, the V gene TRBV4-1; TRBD2 matches 8 bases. CDR3 size: 14 residues. Trimming cost V 4 bases and J 4 bases; bases outside gene matches: 6. The germline CDR1 and CDR2 sequences are MGHRA and YSYEKL. This CDR3 reads CASSPRAGVYEQYF. The CDR3 region has the DNA TGCGCCAGCAGCCCCCGAGCGGGAGTGTACGAGCAGTACTTC.

The chain couples TRBV4-2 to TRBJ2-1; 9 nucleotides match TRBD1. Per the germline V gene, CDR1 is LGHNA and CDR2 is YNFKEQ. The CDR3 extends over 14 amino acids. V dropped 3 bases and J dropped 10; count of bases not matched to a gene: 7. CDR3 sequence: CASSHIQGAAEQFF. CDR3 coding DNA: TGTGCCAGCAGCCACATACAGGGGGCGGCGGAGCAGTTCTTC.

J is TRBJ2-5 and V is TRBV19, with 13 positions matching TRBD2. Judging by the DNA end, TRBJ2-7 fits better; the J call may be wrong. In germline, CDR1 is LNHDA, CDR2 SQIVND (reference sequence). The CDR3 consists of 18 residues. The CDR3 is CASSAGLAGSPSSYEQYF. CDR3 DNA: TGTGCCAGTAGTGCGGGACTAGCGGGAAGTCCTAGCTCCTACGAGCAGTACTTC.

V is TRBV13 and J is TRBJ2-7; 9 bases fit TRBD2. V was clipped by 0 bases and J by 6 bases; unmatched bases: 6. The CDR3 consists of 15 residues. Germline V lookup: CDR1 PRHDT, CDR2 FYEKMQ (reference sequence). The DNA of the CDR3 is TGTGCCAGCAGCTTAGGCCGGCGGGAGGGCCGCGAGCAGTACTTC. Translated: CASSLGRREGREQYF.

This clone was picked up a small number of times. This clone may be a read error of a much larger clone one base away. The sample carries other DNA sequences with the same CDR3. J is TRBJ2-7 and V is TRBV28, with D unresolved. The germline V gene has CDR1 MDHEN and CDR2 SYDVKM. This CDR3 spans 11 amino acids. The V and J ends lost 5 bases and 0 bases respectively, with 2 bases between them. CDR3 nucleotide sequence: TGTGCCAGCAGTACCTCCTACGAGCAGTACTTC. Translated: CASSTSYEQYF.

The chain recombines TRBV12-5 with TRBJ1-2; D is perhaps TRBD1 (5 bases). Trimming shortened V by 1 base and J by 6 bases, and 18 bases separated the two germline ends. CDR1 and CDR2 (germline): LGHNT, FRNRAP. The CDR3 sequence is 16 residues long. CDR3 sequence (DNA): TGTGCTAGTGGTTTGGCTCCAGAGGGGAGGGAGGATGGCTACACCTTC. Encoded protein: CASGLAPEGREDGYTF.

The rearrangement links TRBV27 to TRBJ2-7; possible D gene TRBD2, 6 bases. Trimming stripped 0 bases from V and 2 bases from J, with 11 bases between. The CDR3 loop spans 15 amino acids. Germline-derived CDR1 and CDR2 are MNHEY and SMNVEV (reference sequence). The CDR3 region has the DNA TGTGCCAGCAGTTTATCACCGGGAGAGGCCTACGAGCAGTACTTC. Translating it yields CASSLSPGEAYEQYF.

V gene TRBV7-9 combines with J gene TRBJ2-1; 7 nucleotides align to TRBD2. Per germline, CDR1 SEHNR and CDR2 FQNEAQ (reference sequence). This CDR3 has 15 amino acids. After removal of 2 bases from V and 7 bases from J, the junction contained 8 bases not matched to a gene. In DNA form, the CDR3 reads TGTGCCAGCAGCTTAAGTGGGAGGGCCCCAAATGAGCAGTTCTTC. It encodes CASSLSGRAPNEQFF.

The chain is built from TRBV2 and TRBJ2-4, with D possibly TRBD2 on 6 matching bases. The CDR3 runs 14 residues. V lost 4 bases to trimming and J lost 6 bases, with 13 bases between them. Germline assignment: CDR1 SNHLY and CDR2 FYNNEI. The CDR3 DNA sequence: TGTGCCAGCAGTGTCGGGGGAGGCGGAAACATTCAGTACTTC. Encoded protein: CASSVGGGGNIQYF.

V gene TRBV4-2 combines with J gene TRBJ2-7; perhaps TRBD1 as D (5 bases). CDR1 and CDR2 (germline): LGHNA, YNFKEQ. This CDR3 spans 14 amino acids. V was trimmed by 2 bases and J by 3 bases, leaving 11 bases between them. In nucleotides, the CDR3 is TGTGCCAGCAGCCAAATAGGGGAAGACTACGAGCAGTACTTC. It yields the protein CASSQIGEDYEQYF.

This clone came up a few times. V usage is TRBV30 and J usage is TRBJ1-5, with no clear D. CDR1 GTSNPN and CDR2 SVGIG come from the germline V gene (reference sequence). The CDR3 consists of 13 residues. V dropped 2 bases and J dropped 1 base, with 6 bases sitting between them. The DNA for the CDR3 is TGTGCCTGGAGTATCGAGAGCAATCAGCCCCAGCATTTT. Its translation: CAWSIESNQPQHF. The variable domain in full, with the rest retrieved from reference TRBV30 and TRBJ1-5, is SQTIHQWPATLVQPVGSPLSLECTVEGTSNPNLYWYRQAAGRGLQLLFYSVGIGQISSEVPQNLSASRPQDRQFILSSKKLLLSDSGFYLCAWSIESNQPQHFGDGTRLSIL.

This clone was counted only a few times. The chain recombines TRBV6-7 with TRBJ1-5; D is uncertain. TRBV6-7 counts as an open reading frame of uncertain function. V gave up 4 bases and J gave up 5 bases, with 6 bases separating them. The CDR3 totals 12 residues. CDR3 residues: CASSSYDQPQHF. The CDR3 DNA reads as TGTGCCAGCAGTTCTTACGATCAGCCCCAGCATTTT.

The chain combines TRBV5-1 with TRBJ2-1; 7 bases align to TRBD1. Germline values: CDR1 SGHRS, CDR2 YFSETQ. Trimming at V came to 4 bases and at J to 5 bases, leaving 18 bases not matched to a gene. The CDR3 runs 18 residues. The CDR3 nucleotides read TGCGCCAGCAGCAGGGACCCCAGGGGGACAATAGGGGACAATGAGCAGTTCTTC. Protein sequence: CASSRDPRGTIGDNEQFF.

The chain has TRBV4-1 and TRBJ2-7; maybe TRBD1 (6 bases). CDR3 size: 14 residues. Trimming took off 1 base at V and 5 bases at J, with 12 bases between the two ends. CDR1 is MGHRA and CDR2 is YSYEKL in the germline V gene. The CDR3 sequence is CASSQVQGMDEQYF. The CDR3 DNA sequence: TGCGCCAGCAGCCAAGTGCAGGGGATGGACGAGCAGTACTTC.